This T cell receptor beta chain appears in the sequencing data of a study of Graves' ophthalmopathy and Graves' hyperthyroidism. Study observations and caveats: Distinction of ophthalmopathy from stable hyperthyroidism by a 13-signature model reached approximately 89% sensitivity and more than 65% specificity.

There are many counts of this clonotype. Its antigen is still unknown. Trimming removed 4 bases from V and 1 base from J; junction bases left unmatched: 6. The germline gives CDR1 SNHLY, CDR2 FYNNEI. The CDR3 has 15 amino acids. Amplified TCR beta CDR3 regions were obtained using RNA transcripts as template. First-round RT-PCR relied on HTBI primers, and a second-round multiplex PCR came next. Each CDR3 protein gets one entry after TCRdb re-called the multiplex PCR reads with MiXCR. The table includes 680,000 or so distinct CDR3 sequences, over 20% detected once. Other autoimmune disease, uncontrolled infection, pregnancy and lactation led to exclusion. The authors used Ficoll-Paque density gradient centrifugation to separate PBMCs. The input was approximately 10 ml of fresh peripheral blood.

This receptor was taken from a woman aged 18-29 years with stable Graves' hyperthyroidism. Some clones in this sample may be carry-over from other donors' samples. The chain has TRBV2 and TRBJ1-1; 7 nucleotides align to TRBD1. Sequencing was performed on peripheral blood. CDR3 sequence: CASSAQGQRNTEAFF. CDR3 coding DNA: TGTGCCAGCAGTGCACAGGGACAGCGGAACACTGAAGCTTTCTTT.